Listed below are T cell receptor beta chains from one sample, sequenced in a study of T cells after yellow fever vaccination. TCRdb re-called the 5' RACE reads through MiXCR, storing one row per CDR3 protein. Of over 110,000 distinct CDR3 sequences in the sample, 7.7% were seen once. The sample consisted of CD4+ T cells sorted from PBMCs, taken 5 days after the yellow fever booster vaccination. These TCRs come from a man between 25 and 39 years old who received the YFV17D yellow fever vaccine. The conserved cysteine and the conserved F or W are not part of the CDR3 here. The order of the fields is V gene, J gene, D gene, CDR3 protein. The D gene is left open where the match is weak.

TRBV5-1	TRBJ2-7	.	ASSSAGTAKGGEQY
TRBV20-1	TRBJ2-3	TRBD1	SAPDRGGTDTQY
TRBV7-6	TRBJ2-1	TRBD2	ASSQGTSIWDEQF
TRBV20-1	TRBJ1-2	TRBD1	CARGGVGQEAYGYT
TRBV6-2/TRBV6-3	TRBJ2-1	TRBD1	ASRERGQGYNEQF
TRBV12-3/TRBV12-4	TRBJ2-5	.	ASSSGEGETQY
TRBV30	TRBJ2-7	TRBD2	AWKGRGRAYEQY
TRBV6-5	TRBJ2-5	.	ASSYGGFQETQY
TRBV12-3/TRBV12-4	TRBJ2-1	.	ASSLSLDSSYNEQF
TRBV29-1	TRBJ2-1	TRBD1	SVYGQGGSNEQF
TRBV20-1	TRBJ2-1	TRBD2	SASMTSGSLGNEQF
TRBV5-1	TRBJ2-7	TRBD1	ASSPGQGSYEQY
TRBV6-5	TRBJ2-5	.	ASSYQAPPYQETQY
TRBV7-2	TRBJ2-7	.	ASSPTSQRRNEQY
TRBV24-1	TRBJ2-3	TRBD2	ATSDWTSGSVDTQY
TRBV5-1	TRBJ2-1	.	ASRRDSLGEQF
TRBV29-1	TRBJ2-7	.	SVSGGGASYEQY
TRBV12-3/TRBV12-4	TRBJ2-1	TRBD1	ASRDREVGEQF
TRBV20-1	TRBJ2-1	TRBD2	SASGLAERRYNEQF
TRBV3-1	TRBJ2-5	TRBD2	ASSPYTSGRQETQY
TRBV18	TRBJ1-5	TRBD1	ASSRLGQDQPQH
TRBV20-1	TRBJ2-3	TRBD2	SATPTSGGTDTQY
TRBV18	TRBJ2-5	TRBD1	ASSPRDRAETQY
TRBV12-3/TRBV12-4	TRBJ2-4	TRBD2	ASSQRGGVGKNIQY
TRBV18	TRBJ2-7	.	ASSPMKGLYEQY
TRBV7-2	TRBJ1-4	TRBD1	ASSKQGAKEKLF
TRBV7-2	TRBJ1-4	.	ASSLTQNLPKLF
TRBV7-2	TRBJ2-1	TRBD2	ASSLSSGTTEQF
TRBV7-9	TRBJ2-2	.	ASSFLTLGTGELF
TRBV12-3/TRBV12-4	TRBJ2-1	.	ASSLGAGSYNEQF
TRBV20-1	TRBJ2-7	TRBD1	SAYRGHEQY
TRBV5-5	TRBJ2-2	.	ASSSSLTGAGELF
TRBV12-3/TRBV12-4	TRBJ2-1	TRBD2	ASTVSGTSYNEQF
TRBV11-3	TRBJ2-1	TRBD2	ASSSSGNYNEQF
TRBV14	TRBJ2-7	.	ASSQAGFKFYEQY
TRBV7-8	TRBJ2-3	TRBD2	ASSLVWTSGRVSDTQY
TRBV7-9	TRBJ1-2	.	ASSSTSYRSGYT
TRBV29-1	TRBJ2-2	TRBD2	SVEVASGIRTGELF
TRBV19	TRBJ1-1	.	ASAGSRNTEAF
TRBV27	TRBJ2-7	TRBD1	ASMRGQGGNEQY
TRBV6-1	TRBJ1-6	.	ASSEVTDSPLH
TRBV7-2	TRBJ2-7	.	ASSLHRTHYEQY
TRBV5-1	TRBJ2-3	.	ASSSDRPGIDTQY
TRBV12-3/TRBV12-4	TRBJ2-7	TRBD1	ASSRTGTEQY
TRBV12-3/TRBV12-4	TRBJ2-5	.	ASSLARGTRGLQETQY
TRBV12-3/TRBV12-4	TRBJ2-5	.	ASSNPAGSPETQY